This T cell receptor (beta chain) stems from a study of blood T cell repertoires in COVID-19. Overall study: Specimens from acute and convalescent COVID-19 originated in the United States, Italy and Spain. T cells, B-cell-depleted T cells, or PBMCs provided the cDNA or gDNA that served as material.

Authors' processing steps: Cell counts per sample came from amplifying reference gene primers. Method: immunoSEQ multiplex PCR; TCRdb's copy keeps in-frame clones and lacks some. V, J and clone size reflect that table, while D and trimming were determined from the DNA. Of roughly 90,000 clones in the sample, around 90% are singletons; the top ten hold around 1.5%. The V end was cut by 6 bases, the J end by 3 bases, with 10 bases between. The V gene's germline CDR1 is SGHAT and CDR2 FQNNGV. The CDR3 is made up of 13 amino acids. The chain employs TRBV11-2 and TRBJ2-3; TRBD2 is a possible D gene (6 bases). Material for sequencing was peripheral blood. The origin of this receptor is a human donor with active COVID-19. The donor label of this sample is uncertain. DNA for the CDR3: TGTGCCAGCAGGGAGGGTGGGACAGATACGCAGTATTTT. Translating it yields CASREGGTDTQYF.